This T cell receptor beta chain comes out of a study of blood T cell repertoires in COVID-19. Study details: The cDNA or gDNA used as material had been derived from T cells, B-cell-depleted T cells, or PBMCs.

Per the original methods: Reference gene primer amplification gave estimated nucleated cell counts. TCRdb keeps only in-frame clones here, not all; method: immunoSEQ multiplex PCR. The DNA was the basis for D and trimming; V, J and clone size are from that table. Of about 200,000 clones listed, 70% to 90% were seen once; the top ten hold 0.95% to 1.5%. Material: PBMCs or T cells enriched from blood (not recorded which). The sequence derives from a man aged 25-45 years who had recovered from COVID-19.

Here the CDR3 DNA reads TGTGCCAGCAGTGAAGGAAAAAGAGTTGCCATGAACACTGAAGCTTTCTTT. This encodes CASSEGKRVAMNTEAFF. V gene TRBV6-1 combines with J gene TRBJ1-1; no definite D call. The CDR3 consists of 17 residues. In germline, CDR1 is MNHNS, CDR2 SASEGT. V was cut by 1 base and J by 0 bases, with 15 bases left in between.